The rows below give T cell receptor beta chains drawn from one sample of a study of technical replicates of blood from a few donors. TCRdb's copy holds only in-frame clones and misses some; the assay was immunoSEQ multiplex PCR. Of 58,000 or so clones in the sample, 75% to 90% were seen once. The specimen sequenced was PBMCs. The receptor set was obtained from a human donor in good health. Some clones in this sample may be carry-over from other donors' samples. The CDR3 runs from the conserved cysteine through the conserved F or W. Each record gives: J gene, D gene, V gene, CDR3 protein, CDR3 DNA. A D gene is named only where the DNA matches it firmly.

J gene: TRBJ2-1; D gene: -; V gene: TRBV4-3; CDR3 protein: CASSQSMADEQFF; CDR3 DNA: TGCGCCAGCAGCCAGTCTATGGCGGATGAGCAGTTCTTC
J gene: TRBJ2-1; D gene: TRBD1; V gene: TRBV30; CDR3 protein: CAWSRQGASEQFF; CDR3 DNA: TGTGCCTGGAGTAGACAGGGGGCCAGCGAGCAGTTCTTC
J gene: TRBJ1-3; D gene: -; V gene: TRBV19; CDR3 protein: CASSLGQVSGNTIYF; CDR3 DNA: TGTGCCAGTAGCCTAGGACAAGTCTCTGGAAACACCATATATTTT
J gene: TRBJ1-2; D gene: -; V gene: TRBV10-3; CDR3 protein: CASKGSGPYGYTF; CDR3 DNA: TGTGCCAGCAAGGGGTCAGGCCCATATGGCTACACCTTC
J gene: TRBJ1-1; D gene: -; V gene: TRBV7-2; CDR3 protein: CASSPASTRGKNTEAFF; CDR3 DNA: TGTGCCAGCAGTCCTGCTAGTACCCGGGGGAAGAACACTGAAGCTTTCTTT
J gene: TRBJ2-5; D gene: TRBD2; V gene: TRBV5-6; CDR3 protein: CASSRSGTSGTQETQYF; CDR3 DNA: TGTGCCAGCAGCCGCTCCGGGACTAGCGGGACCCAAGAGACCCAGTACTTC
J gene: TRBJ2-5; D gene: TRBD2; V gene: TRBV5-1; CDR3 protein: CASSLRTSGGGLIETQYF; CDR3 DNA: TGCGCCAGCAGCCTCCGGACTAGCGGGGGGGGATTAATAGAGACCCAGTACTTC
J gene: TRBJ2-7; D gene: TRBD2; V gene: TRBV29-1; CDR3 protein: CSVGGTSISYEQYF; CDR3 DNA: TGCAGCGTTGGGGGGACTAGCATCTCCTACGAGCAGTACTTC
J gene: TRBJ1-1; D gene: TRBD1; V gene: TRBV19; CDR3 protein: CASRGQGDTEAFF; CDR3 DNA: TGTGCCAGTAGGGGACAGGGGGACACTGAAGCTTTCTTT
J gene: TRBJ1-3; D gene: -; V gene: TRBV6-5; CDR3 protein: CASSSNLVSGNTIYF; CDR3 DNA: TGTGCCAGCAGTTCGAACTTAGTCTCTGGAAACACCATATATTTT
J gene: TRBJ2-2; D gene: -; V gene: TRBV28; CDR3 protein: CASSLYGRANTGELFF; CDR3 DNA: TGTGCCAGCAGTTTATATGGCAGGGCGAACACCGGGGAGCTGTTTTTT